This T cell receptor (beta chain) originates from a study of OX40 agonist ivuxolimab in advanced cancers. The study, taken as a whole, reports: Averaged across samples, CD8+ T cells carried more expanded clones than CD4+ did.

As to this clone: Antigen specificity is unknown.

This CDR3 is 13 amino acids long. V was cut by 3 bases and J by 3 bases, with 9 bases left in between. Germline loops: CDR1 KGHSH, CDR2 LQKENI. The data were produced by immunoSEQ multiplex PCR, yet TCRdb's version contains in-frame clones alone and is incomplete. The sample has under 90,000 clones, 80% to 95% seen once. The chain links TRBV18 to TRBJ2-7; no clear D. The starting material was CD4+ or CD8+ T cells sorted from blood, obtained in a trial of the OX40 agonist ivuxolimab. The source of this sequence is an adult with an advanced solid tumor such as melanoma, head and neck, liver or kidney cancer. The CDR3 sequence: CASSPWDFYEQYF. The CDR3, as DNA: TGTGCCAGCTCACCGTGGGATTTCTACGAGCAGTACTTC.